This paragraph reports one TCR beta chain. The antigen is unknown. The sample belongs to a study of T cell responses to AZD1222 COVID-19 vaccine. Notes on the study in general: White British donors predominated, females outnumbered males, and clonal diversity was possibly underestimated. Reportedly, close to half of spike-specific TCRs are directed against unmutated variant regions.

TCRdb's table, derived via immunoSEQ multiplex PCR, lists solely in-frame clones and lacks some. Of some 110,000 clones in the sample, around 89% were seen once. Sequenced material: peripheral blood, taken 28 days after the second AZD1222 dose. This TCR was sampled from an adult who received the AZD1222 COVID-19 vaccine.

Written as DNA, the CDR3 is TGTGCCAGCAGTCCGGGAACCTTTTGGGGCACAGATACGCAGTATTTT. It specifies CASSPGTFWGTDTQYF. V and J are TRBV28 and TRBJ2-3; D may be TRBD2 (5 bases). Germline V CDR1 and CDR2: MDHEN, SYDVKM. Trimming removed 5 bases from V and 1 base from J, with 16 bases in between. This CDR3 contains 16 residues.